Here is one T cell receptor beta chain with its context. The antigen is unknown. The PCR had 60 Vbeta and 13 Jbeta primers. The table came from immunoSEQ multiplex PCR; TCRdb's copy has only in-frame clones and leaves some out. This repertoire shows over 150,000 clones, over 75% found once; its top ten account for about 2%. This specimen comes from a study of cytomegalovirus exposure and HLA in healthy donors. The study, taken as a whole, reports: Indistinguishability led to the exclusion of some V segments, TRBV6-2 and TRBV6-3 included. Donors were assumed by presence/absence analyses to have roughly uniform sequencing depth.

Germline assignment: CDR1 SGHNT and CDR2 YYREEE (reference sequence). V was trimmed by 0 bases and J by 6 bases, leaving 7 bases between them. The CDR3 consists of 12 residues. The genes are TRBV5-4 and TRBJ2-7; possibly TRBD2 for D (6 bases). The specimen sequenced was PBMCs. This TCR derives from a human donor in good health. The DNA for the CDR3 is TGTGCCAGCAGCTTGGGGAGGGCCGAGCAGTACTTC. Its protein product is CASSLGRAEQYF.